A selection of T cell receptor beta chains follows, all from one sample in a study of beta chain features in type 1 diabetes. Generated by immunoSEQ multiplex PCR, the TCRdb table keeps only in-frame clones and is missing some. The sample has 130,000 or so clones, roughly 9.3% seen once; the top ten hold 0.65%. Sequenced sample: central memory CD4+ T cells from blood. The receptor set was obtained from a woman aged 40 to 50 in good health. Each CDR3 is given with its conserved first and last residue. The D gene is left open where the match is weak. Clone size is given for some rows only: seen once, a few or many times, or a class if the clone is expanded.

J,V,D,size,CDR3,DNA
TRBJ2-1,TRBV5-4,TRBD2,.,CASSFSNSGGVDEQFF,TGTGCCAGCAGCTTCTCGAATAGCGGGGGGGTAGATGAGCAGTTCTTC
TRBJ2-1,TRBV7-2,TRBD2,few,CASSAGLAGGWYEQFF,TGTGCCAGCAGCGCGGGACTAGCGGGGGGTTGGTACGAGCAGTTCTTC
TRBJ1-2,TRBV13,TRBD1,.,CASSLLDRAAGYTF,TGTGCCAGCAGCTTATTGGACAGGGCTGCTGGCTACACCTTC
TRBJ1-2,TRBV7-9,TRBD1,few,CASSSPESGQKYGYTF,TGTGCCAGCAGCTCTCCTGAGTCGGGACAGAAGTATGGCTACACCTTC
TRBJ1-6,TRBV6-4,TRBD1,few,CASSQTGANSPLHF,TGTGCCAGCAGCCAGACAGGGGCGAATTCACCCCTCCACTTT
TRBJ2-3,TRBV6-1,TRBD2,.,CASSATSGGVTDTQYF,TGTGCCAGCAGTGCGACTAGCGGGGGCGTCACAGATACGCAGTATTTT
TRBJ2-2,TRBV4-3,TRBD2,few,CASSRTSGGLNTGELFF,TGCGCCAGCAGCCGGACTAGCGGGGGGCTGAACACCGGGGAGCTGTTTTTT
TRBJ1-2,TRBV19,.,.,CASSMTAYGYTF,TGTGCCAGTAGTATGACTGCTTATGGCTACACCTTC
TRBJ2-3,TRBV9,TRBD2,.,CASSVAAGQSDTQYF,TGTGCCAGCAGCGTAGCAGCGGGGCAGTCAGATACGCAGTATTTT
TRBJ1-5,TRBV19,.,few,CASSMGAVNNQPQHF,TGTGCCAGTAGTATGGGGGCGGTAAACAATCAGCCCCAGCATTTT
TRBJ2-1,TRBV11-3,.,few,CASSGGREQFF,TGTGCCAGCAGCGGGGGCAGGGAGCAGTTCTTC
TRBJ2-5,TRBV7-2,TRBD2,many,CASSLFAGGQETQYF,TGTGCCAGCAGCTTATTCGCGGGGGGGCAAGAGACCCAGTACTTC
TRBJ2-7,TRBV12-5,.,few,CASGFDSYEQYF,TGTGCTAGTGGTTTCGACAGCTACGAGCAGTACTTC
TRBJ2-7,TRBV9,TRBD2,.,CASSVRGGQTYEQYF,TGTGCCAGCAGCGTTCGCGGGGGGCAGACCTACGAGCAGTACTTC
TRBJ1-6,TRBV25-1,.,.,CASKQVNNSPLHF,TGTGCCAGCAAACAGGTTAATAATTCACCCCTCCACTTT
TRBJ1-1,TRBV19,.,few,CASRYGQNTEAFF,TGTGCCAGTAGATATGGGCAGAACACTGAAGCTTTCTTT
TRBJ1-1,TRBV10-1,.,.,CAAILPGGAMNTEAFF,TGCGCCGCGATCCTCCCTGGGGGGGCTATGAACACTGAAGCTTTCTTT
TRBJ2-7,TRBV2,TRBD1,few,CASSGQGHEQYF,TGTGCCAGCAGTGGACAGGGTCACGAGCAGTACTTC
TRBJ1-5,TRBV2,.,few,CASSRDGNQPQHF,TGTGCCAGCAGTCGTGACGGGAATCAGCCCCAGCATTTT
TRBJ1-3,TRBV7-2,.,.,CASSLASGNTIYF,TGTGCCAGCAGCTTAGCATCGGGAAACACCATATATTTT
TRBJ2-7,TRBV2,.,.,CASSPDSAASYEQYF,TGTGCCAGCTCCCCGGACAGTGCAGCCTCCTACGAGCAGTACTTC
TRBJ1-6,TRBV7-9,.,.,CASSLEQHNSPLHF,TGTGCCAGCAGCTTAGAACAGCATAATTCACCCCTCCACTTT
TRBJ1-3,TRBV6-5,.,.,CASTDFFGNTIYF,TGTGCCAGCACTGACTTTTTTGGAAACACCATATATTTT
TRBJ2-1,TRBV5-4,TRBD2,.,CASSDRGGGAFYNEQFF,TGTGCCAGCAGCGACCGAGGCGGGGGGGCCTTCTACAATGAGCAGTTCTTC